A single sample gave rise to the 14 T cell receptor beta chains below, sequenced in a study of early T cells in non-severe SARS-CoV-2 infection. One entry per CDR3 protein, called by TCRdb with MiXCR from the 5' RACE reads. There are around 60,000 distinct CDR3 sequences in the sample; 18% occur only once, and roughly 9% lies in the top ten. The source was whole blood, collected at baseline. The receptor source for this set is an adult who was a healthcare worker with PCR-confirmed SARS-CoV-2 infection or an uninfected control (not recorded which).

The V gene is TRBV6-4, the J gene TRBJ2-1; no firm D call. The germline V and J ends were trimmed by 4 bases and 13 bases, with 17 bases remaining between them. The germline gives CDR1 MRHNA, CDR2 SNTAGT. The CDR3 contains 13 residues. This CDR3 is CASSAGEQSEQFF. CDR3 coding DNA: TGTGCCAGCAGTGCCGGAGAACAAAGTGAACAGTTCTTC.

The chain combines TRBV7-9 with TRBJ2-5, with no clear D. The germline V and J ends were trimmed by 3 bases and 4 bases, with 6 bases remaining between them. The germline CDR1 and CDR2 sequences are SEHNR and FQNEAQ (reference sequence). The CDR3 loop spans 12 amino acids. This chain's CDR3 is CASSFKSETQYF. Written as DNA, the CDR3 is TGTGCCAGCAGCTTTAAGTCAGAGACCCAGTACTTC.

V is TRBV27 and J is TRBJ1-1; D is possibly TRBD1 (5 bases). This CDR3 spans 15 amino acids. Germline V CDR1 and CDR2: MNHEY, SMNVEV (reference sequence). V was pared by 8 bases and J by 1 base, with 17 bases between. This CDR3 is CASGTRRDGNTEAFF. The CDR3 bases are TGTGCCAGCGGAACTCGCAGGGACGGGAACACTGAAGCTTTCTTT.

The V gene is TRBV9, the J gene TRBJ2-3; D gene ambiguous. Trimming shortened V by 2 bases and J by 6 bases, and 10 bases separated the two germline ends. This CDR3 contains 13 residues. Germline V CDR1 and CDR2: SGDLS, YYNGEE. CDR3 nucleotides: TGTGCCAGCAGCGTCGAGGTCTTGGATACGCAGTATTTT. Translated: CASSVEVLDTQYF.

This clonotype was observed a handful of times. V usage is TRBV12-5 and J usage is TRBJ2-7; either TRBD1 or TRBD2 may fit D (5 bases each). CDR1 is LGHNT and CDR2 is FRNRAP in the germline V gene. The CDR3 is 14 residues long. Trimming took off 7 bases at V and 0 bases at J, with 13 bases between the two ends. CDR3 in DNA: TGTGCTAGTGCCGGGGCCCGAAACTCCTACGAGCAGTACTTC. Amino acid sequence: CASAGARNSYEQYF.

There are a few counts of this clonotype. The V call is TRBV12-3 or TRBV12-4, the J call TRBJ1-6, with D uncertain. The CDR3 spans 15 residues. V was trimmed by 4 bases and J by 4 bases, leaving 11 bases between them. CDR3 sequence (DNA): TGTGCCAGCAGTTACGGGGTAGGGTATAATTCACCCCTCCACTTT. Translation gives CASSYGVGYNSPLHF.

This clonotype was found a few times. V usage is TRBV6-6 and J usage is TRBJ1-2; the D gene is possibly TRBD1 (6 bases). Per germline, CDR1 MNHNY and CDR2 SVGAGI (reference sequence). The CDR3 is made up of 13 amino acids. V was trimmed by 7 bases and J by 4 bases, leaving 13 bases between them. The CDR3 spells CASTDSQLYGYTF. In nucleotides, the CDR3 is TGTGCCAGCACGGACAGCCAACTCTATGGCTACACCTTC.

This clonotype was observed at least ten times. This chain joins TRBV6-5 and TRBJ2-2; D unclear. CDR1 and CDR2 (germline): MNHEY, SVGAGI. This CDR3 contains 13 residues. The V end was cut by 6 bases, the J end by 0 bases, with 5 bases between. CDR3: CASSEANTGELFF. DNA of the CDR3: TGTGCCAGCAGCGAGGCGAACACCGGGGAGCTGTTTTTT.

The chain couples TRBV18 to TRBJ1-4, with D uncertain. This CDR3 region has 14 residues. With 3 bases removed from V and 0 bases from J, the gap between germline ends came to 5 bases. Germline V CDR1 and CDR2: KGHSH, LQKENI. The CDR3 nucleotides are TGTGCCAGCTCACCGAGACCAACTAATGAAAAACTGTTTTTT. Amino acids: CASSPRPTNEKLFF.

This clonotype was counted a few times. The chain carries TRBV21-1 and TRBJ2-1; no DNA check was done on the table's D call, TRBD1. TRBV21-1 is annotated as a pseudogene. This CDR3 comprises 12 residues. CDR3 DNA sequence: TGTGCCAGCATGGGACGGAACAATGAGCAGTTCTTC. It translates to CASMGRNNEQFF.

There are a few counts of this clonotype. This chain uses TRBV29-1 with TRBJ1-1, with D unresolved. The germline V and J ends were trimmed by 8 bases and 8 bases, with 18 bases remaining between them. CDR3 length equals 12 residues. Germline V CDR1 and CDR2: SQVTM, ANQGSEA. CDR3 sequence reads: CSYRPRASEAFF. The CDR3 DNA reads TGCAGCTATAGACCCCGGGCTTCGGAAGCTTTCTTT. Variable domain in full (rest from reference TRBV29-1 and TRBJ1-1): SAVISQKPSRDICQRGTSLTIQCQVDSQVTMMFWYRQQPGQSLTLIATANQGSEATYESGFVIDKFPISRPNLTFSTLTVSNMSPEDSSIYLCSYRPRASEAFFGQGTRLTVV.

The chain uses TRBV20-1 and TRBJ2-3; D tentatively fits TRBD1 or TRBD2 (5 bases each). The germline V and J ends were trimmed by 6 bases and 8 bases, with 12 bases remaining between them. This CDR3 has 11 amino acids. The germline V gene has CDR1 DFQATT and CDR2 SNEGSKA (reference sequence). The CDR3 coding sequence is TGCAGTGCCGGAGAGGGGACTACGCAGTATTTT. Protein product: CSAGEGTTQYF.

This chain joins TRBV24-1 and TRBJ2-5, with a possible D match to TRBD1 (6 bases). CDR1 and CDR2 (germline): KGHDR, SFDVKD. CDR3 size: 14 residues. V lost 6 bases and J lost 2, with 12 bases in between. This chain's CDR3 is CATSSAGTQETQYF. CDR3 DNA sequence: TGTGCCACCAGTTCGGCCGGGACACAAGAGACCCAGTACTTC.

The V and J genes are TRBV21-1 and TRBJ2-5; the DNA was not compared with TRBD2, the D call given in the table. TRBV21-1 is recorded as a pseudogene. The CDR3 length is 16 residues. CDR3 in DNA: TGTGCCAGCAGCAAAGTTACAGCGGGGGACCAAGAGACCCAGTACTTC. This codes for CASSKVTAGDQETQYF.